This is a list of T cell receptor beta chains from one sample in a study of Graves' ophthalmopathy and Graves' hyperthyroidism. TCRdb passed the multiplex PCR reads through MiXCR, listing each CDR3 protein once. The sample carries roughly 50,000 distinct CDR3 sequences, approximately 47% recorded once. Material: peripheral blood. These receptors all come from an adult woman with Graves' ophthalmopathy. CDR3s include the opening cysteine and the closing phenylalanine or tryptophan. The D gene is left open where the match is weak. Not every row has a clone size; where given, it reads once, few, many or a size class.

TRBJ2-2	TRBV19	-	-	CASSVRGSYNELFF	TGTGCCAGCTCTGTAAGGGGCTCCTACAATGAGCTGTTTTTT
TRBJ2-3	TRBV12-3/TRBV12-4	-	-	CASSDSGLGADTQYF	TGTGCCAGCAGCGACTCAGGGCTGGGCGCAGATACGCAGTATTTT
TRBJ2-3	TRBV7-2	TRBD1	-	CASSSRQGSTDTQYF	TGTGCCAGCAGCTCCCGACAGGGGAGCACAGATACGCAGTATTTT
TRBJ2-6	TRBV20-1	TRBD1	-	CSASTLQGAGANVLTF	TGCAGTGCCAGCACCCTACAGGGGGCCGGGGCCAACGTCCTGACTTTC
TRBJ2-2	TRBV11-3	TRBD2	-	CASSPTSVPATGELFF	TGTGCCAGCAGCCCGACTAGCGTCCCCGCCACCGGGGAGCTGTTTTTT
TRBJ2-1	TRBV2	-	many	CASSPSEGDEQFF	TGTGCCAGCAGTCCATCAGAAGGAGATGAGCAGTTCTTC
TRBJ2-1	TRBV19	TRBD2	many	CASSRASGRNEQFF	TGTGCCAGTAGTAGGGCTAGCGGAAGGAATGAGCAGTTCTTC
TRBJ1-2	TRBV20-1	TRBD1	-	CSASFRGIKGYTF	TGCAGTGCTAGTTTCAGGGGGATTAAGGGCTACACCTTC
TRBJ2-1	TRBV2	TRBD2	-	CAGRSGTSLYNGQFF	TGCGCCGGCAGATCCGGGACTAGCCTCTACAATGGGCAGTTCTTC
TRBJ1-6	TRBV11-3	-	many	CASSLDPSSPLHF	TGTGCCAGCAGCTTAGACCCCAGTTCACCCCTCCACTTT
TRBJ1-1	TRBV7-2	-	-	CASSLDRGGEAFF	TGTGCCAGCAGCTTGGATCGGGGTGGAGAAGCTTTCTTT
TRBJ2-7	TRBV7-3	-	-	CASGSGGSYEQYF	TGTGCCAGCGGGTCCGGGGGCAGTTACGAGCAGTACTTC
TRBJ2-5	TRBV7-2	-	many	CASSLVSGAQETQYF	TGTGCCAGCAGCTTAGTATCCGGGGCCCAAGAGACCCAGTACTTC
TRBJ2-1	TRBV20-1	-	many	CSARDKTRNYNEQFF	TGCAGTGCTAGAGATAAGACTCGGAATTACAATGAGCAGTTCTTC
TRBJ2-7	TRBV10-3	-	-	CAISEPAASYEQYF	TGTGCCATCAGTGAGCCAGCGGCCTCCTACGAGCAGTACTTC
TRBJ2-3	TRBV19	-	-	CASSIGTKRGDTQYF	TGTGCCAGTAGTATTGGGACCAAAAGGGGCGATACGCAGTATTTT
TRBJ2-5	TRBV7-9	-	many	CASSLGRQETQYF	TGTGCCAGCAGCTTAGGAAGACAAGAGACCCAGTACTTC
TRBJ2-7	TRBV20-1	TRBD1	-	CSAPGGNYEQYF	TGCAGTGCTCCAGGGGGCAACTACGAGCAGTACTTC
TRBJ2-2	TRBV5-4	-	-	CASSLTSTGELFF	TGTGCCAGCAGCTTGACAAGCACTGGGGAGCTGTTTTTT
TRBJ1-1	TRBV20-1	-	-	CSARPTGWFEALF	TGCAGTGCTAGGCCGACTGGGTGGTTTGAAGCTCTCTTT
TRBJ2-5	TRBV12-3/TRBV12-4	-	-	CASTTGLLLETQYF	TGTGCCAGCACCACGGGTCTCTTATTGGAGACCCAGTACTTC
TRBJ1-1	TRBV19	-	few	CASSIDLSTEAFF	TGTGCCAGTAGTATAGATCTGAGCACTGAAGCTTTCTTT
TRBJ2-7	TRBV7-6	TRBD2	-	CASSHARLADEQYF	TGCGCCAGCAGCCATGCCCGACTAGCGGACGAGCAGTACTTC
TRBJ1-3	TRBV19	-	many	CASRDLASGNTIYF	TGTGCCAGTAGGGACCTCGCCAGTGGAAACACCATATATTTT
TRBJ2-7	TRBV20-1	TRBD1	-	CSAPGQGYYEQYF	TGCAGTGCCCCGGGACAGGGTTACTACGAGCAGTACTTC
TRBJ2-1	TRBV11-3	-	-	CTSCLDPNSNEQFF	TGTACCAGCTGCTTAGATCCGAACAGCAATGAGCAGTTCTTC
TRBJ2-5	TRBV7-9	TRBD2	many	CASSSGLAGGPRETQYF	TGTGCCAGCAGCTCGGGACTAGCGGGAGGGCCACGGGAGACCCAGTACTTC
TRBJ2-4	TRBV2	TRBD1	-	CASSTAGGLAKNIQYF	TGTGCCAGCTCGACGGCAGGGGGCCTAGCCAAAAACATTCAGTACTTC
TRBJ2-3	TRBV6-4	-	-	CASSVSGEATDTQYF	TGTGCCAGCAGTGTCTCCGGCGAGGCCACAGATACGCAGTATTTT
TRBJ1-4	TRBV7-9	TRBD1	-	CASSSHRGGNEKLFF	TGTGCCAGCAGCTCACACAGGGGCGGGAATGAAAAACTGTTTTTT
TRBJ2-2	TRBV24-1	-	few	CATSDNFVNTGERFF	TGTGCCACCAGTGACAACTTCGTCAACACCGGGGAGCGGTTTTTT
TRBJ2-2	TRBV9	-	many	CASSVDRITWELFF	TGTGCCAGCAGCGTAGATCGAATAACCTGGGAGCTGTTTTTT
TRBJ2-3	TRBV7-6	TRBD1	many	CASSLAPPGTGGLWTDTQYF	TGTGCCAGCAGCTTAGCCCCTCCCGGGACAGGGGGCCTATGGACAGATACGCAGTATTTT
TRBJ2-7	TRBV11-2	-	many	CASSPSRWGVQGSYEQYF	TGTGCCAGCAGCCCGAGCAGGTGGGGGGTACAGGGTTCCTACGAGCAGTACTTC
TRBJ2-7	TRBV10-1	TRBD1	-	CASSEKTGGYEQYF	TGCGCCAGCAGTGAGAAGACAGGGGGCTACGAGCAGTACTTC
TRBJ2-7	TRBV20-1	TRBD2	-	CSARRTSGSEQYF	TGCAGTGCTAGAAGGACTAGCGGGAGCGAGCAGTACTTC
TRBJ2-7	TRBV7-2	TRBD2	-	CASSPGTSSYEQYF	TGTGCCAGCAGCCCCGGGACTAGCTCCTACGAGCAGTACTTC
TRBJ2-5	TRBV28	TRBD2	many	CASTLTSGRLGETQYF	TGTGCCAGCACGCTGACTAGCGGGAGGCTCGGAGAGACCCAGTACTTC
TRBJ1-3	TRBV15	TRBD1	few	CATSRSRGLSGNTIYF	TGTGCCACCAGCAGGAGCAGGGGGCTCTCTGGAAACACCATATATTTT
TRBJ2-1	TRBV14	TRBD2	-	CASRSSGGAGRSYNEQFF	TGTGCCAGCAGATCTAGCGGGGGGGCCGGCAGGTCCTACAATGAGCAGTTCTTC
TRBJ2-7	TRBV7-2	TRBD2	medium-sized	CASSAGTSVTYEQYF	TGTGCCAGCAGCGCTGGGACTAGCGTCACCTACGAGCAGTACTTC
TRBJ2-7	TRBV7-9	TRBD1	-	CASGTGGVYEQYF	TGTGCCAGCGGGACAGGGGGCGTCTACGAGCAGTACTTC
TRBJ1-3	TRBV7-9	-	-	CGSSPGAGDTIYF	TGTGGCAGCAGTCCGGGGGCTGGAGACACCATATATTTT
TRBJ2-1	TRBV5-1	TRBD2	-	CASSTGLAGTYNEQFF	TGCGCCAGCAGCACCGGACTAGCGGGAACCTACAATGAGCAGTTCTTC
TRBJ2-3	TRBV7-9	-	-	CASSSGRTLDTQYF	TGTGCCAGCAGCTCGGGACGAACCTTAGATACGCAGTATTTT
TRBJ1-6	TRBV2	-	medium-sized	CASSVEGSGRLHF	TGTGCCAGCAGTGTAGAAGGTTCGGGCCGGCTCCACTTT
TRBJ2-5	TRBV7-2	-	-	CASSLCQGTETQYF	TGTGCCAGCAGCTTATGCCAGGGTACGGAGACCCAGTACTTC
TRBJ2-1	TRBV11-3	TRBD2	-	CASSLDRLAGRNELFF	TGTGCCAGCAGCCTAGATCGACTAGCGGGACGGAATGAGCTGTTCTTC